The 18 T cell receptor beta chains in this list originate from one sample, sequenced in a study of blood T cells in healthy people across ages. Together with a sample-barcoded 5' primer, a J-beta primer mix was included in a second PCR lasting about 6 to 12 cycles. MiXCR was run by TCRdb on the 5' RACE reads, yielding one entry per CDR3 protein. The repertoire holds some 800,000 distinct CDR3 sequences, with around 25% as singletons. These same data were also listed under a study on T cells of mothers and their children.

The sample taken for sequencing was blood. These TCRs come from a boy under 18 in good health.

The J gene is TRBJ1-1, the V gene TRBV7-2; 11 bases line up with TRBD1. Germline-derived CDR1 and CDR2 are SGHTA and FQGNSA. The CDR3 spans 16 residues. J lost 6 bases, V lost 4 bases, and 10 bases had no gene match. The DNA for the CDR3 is TGTGCCAGCAGCTCCCTGTGGGGACAGGGGGGACCTGAAGCTTTCTTT. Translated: CASSSLWGQGGPEAFF.

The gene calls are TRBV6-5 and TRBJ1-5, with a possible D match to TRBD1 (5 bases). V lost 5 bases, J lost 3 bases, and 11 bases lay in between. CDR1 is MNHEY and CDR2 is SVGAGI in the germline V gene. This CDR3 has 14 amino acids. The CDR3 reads CASSVGGINQPQHF. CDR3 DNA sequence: TGTGCCAGCAGTGTCGGGGGAATCAATCAGCCCCAGCATTTT.

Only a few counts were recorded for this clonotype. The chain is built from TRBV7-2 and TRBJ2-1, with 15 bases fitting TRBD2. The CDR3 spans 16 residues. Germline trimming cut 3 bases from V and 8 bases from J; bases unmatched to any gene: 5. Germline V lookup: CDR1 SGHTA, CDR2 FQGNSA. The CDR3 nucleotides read TGTGCCAGCAGCTTCCGGGGACTAGCGGGAGGCGATGAGCAGTTCTTC. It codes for CASSFRGLAGGDEQFF.

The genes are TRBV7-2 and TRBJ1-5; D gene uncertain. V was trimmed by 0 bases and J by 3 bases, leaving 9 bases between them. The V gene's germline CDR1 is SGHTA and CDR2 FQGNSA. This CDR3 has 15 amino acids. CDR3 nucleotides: TGTGCCAGCAGCTTAGCGGGCAGGTACAATCAGCCCCAGCATTTT. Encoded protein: CASSLAGRYNQPQHF.

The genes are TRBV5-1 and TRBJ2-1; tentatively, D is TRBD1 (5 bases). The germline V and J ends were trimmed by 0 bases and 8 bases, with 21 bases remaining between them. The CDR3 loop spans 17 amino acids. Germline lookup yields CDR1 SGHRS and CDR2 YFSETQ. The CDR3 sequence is CASSLGGSIPRVDEQFF. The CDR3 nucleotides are TGCGCCAGCAGCTTGGGGGGCTCCATCCCTCGCGTTGATGAGCAGTTCTTC.

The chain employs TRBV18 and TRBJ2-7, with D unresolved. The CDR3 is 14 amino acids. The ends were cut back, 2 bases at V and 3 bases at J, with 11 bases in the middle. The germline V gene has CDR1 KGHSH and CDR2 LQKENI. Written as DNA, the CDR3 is TGTGCCAGCTCACCAAACCGGGCCCACTACGAGCAGTACTTC. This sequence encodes CASSPNRAHYEQYF.

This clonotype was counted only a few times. CDR3 protein: CASSVPGQGYTF. For the CDR3, the DNA is TGTGCCAGCAGCGTCCCAGGGCAAGGCTACACCTTC. The V gene is TRBV9, the J gene TRBJ1-2; D may be TRBD1 (5 bases). This CDR3 is built from 12 residues. CDR1 and CDR2 (germline): SGDLS, YYNGEE. With 2 bases removed from V and 8 bases from J, the gap between germline ends came to 10 bases. Based on the CDR3 plus reference TRBV9 and TRBJ1-2, the full variable domain is DSGVTQTPKHLITATGQRVTLRCSPRSGDLSVYWYQQSLDQGLQFLIQYYNGEERAKGNILERFSAQQFPDLHSELNLSSLELGDSALYFCASSVPGQGYTFGSGTRLTVV.

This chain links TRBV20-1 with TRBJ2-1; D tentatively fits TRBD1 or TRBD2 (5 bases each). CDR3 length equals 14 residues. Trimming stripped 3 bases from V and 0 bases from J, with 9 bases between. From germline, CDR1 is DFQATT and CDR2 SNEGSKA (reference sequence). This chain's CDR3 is CSASEGFSYNEQFF. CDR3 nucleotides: TGCAGTGCTAGTGAGGGGTTCTCCTACAATGAGCAGTTCTTC.

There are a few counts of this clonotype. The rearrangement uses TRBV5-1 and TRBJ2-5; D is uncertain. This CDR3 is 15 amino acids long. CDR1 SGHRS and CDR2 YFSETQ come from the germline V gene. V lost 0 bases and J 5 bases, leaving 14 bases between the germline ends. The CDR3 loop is CASSLALGGLETQYF. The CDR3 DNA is TGCGCCAGCAGCTTGGCACTGGGCGGATTGGAGACCCAGTACTTC. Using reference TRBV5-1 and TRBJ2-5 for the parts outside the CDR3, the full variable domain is KAGVTQTPRYLIKTRGQQVTLSCSPISGHRSVSWYQQTPGQGLQFLFEYFSETQRNKGNFPGRFSGRQFSNSRSEMNVSTLELGDSALYLCASSLALGGLETQYFGPGTRLLVL.

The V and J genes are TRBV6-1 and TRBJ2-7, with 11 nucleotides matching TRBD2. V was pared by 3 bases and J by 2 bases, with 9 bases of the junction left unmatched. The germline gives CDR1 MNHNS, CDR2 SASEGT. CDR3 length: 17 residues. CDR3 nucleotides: TGTGCCAGCAGTGAGGCTCTACTAGCGGGAGAGCCCTACGAGCAGTACTTC. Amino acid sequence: CASSEALLAGEPYEQYF.

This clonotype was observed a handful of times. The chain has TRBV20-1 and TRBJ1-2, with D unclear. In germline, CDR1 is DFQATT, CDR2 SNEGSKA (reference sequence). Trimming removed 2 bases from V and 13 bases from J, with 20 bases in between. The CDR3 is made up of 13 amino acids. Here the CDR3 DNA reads TGCAGTGCTAGACGACCTTTCGGGAGGGAGGGCACCTTC. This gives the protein CSARRPFGREGTF.

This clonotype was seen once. The CDR3: CASSPRPGGDEQFF. In DNA form, the CDR3 reads TGTGCCAGCAGCCCCCGCCCCGGGGGAGATGAGCAGTTCTTC. The chain couples TRBV9 to TRBJ2-1, with D perhaps TRBD2 (6 bases). Germline V gives CDR1 SGDLS, CDR2 YYNGEE. CDR3 length equals 14 residues. V was trimmed by 4 bases and J by 8 bases, leaving 16 bases between them.

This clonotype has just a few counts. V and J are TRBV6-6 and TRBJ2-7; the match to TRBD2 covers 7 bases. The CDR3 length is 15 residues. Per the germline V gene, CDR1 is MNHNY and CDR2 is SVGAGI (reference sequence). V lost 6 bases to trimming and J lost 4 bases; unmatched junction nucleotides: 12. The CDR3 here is CASRPTAGTNYEQYF. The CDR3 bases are TGTGCCAGCAGGCCGACCGCCGGGACTAATTACGAGCAGTACTTC.

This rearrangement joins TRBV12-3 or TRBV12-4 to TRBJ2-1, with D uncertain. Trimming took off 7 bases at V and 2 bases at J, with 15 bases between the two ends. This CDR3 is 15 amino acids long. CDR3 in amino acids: CASTDHSLTYNEQFF. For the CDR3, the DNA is TGTGCCAGCACGGATCACAGCTTAACCTACAATGAGCAGTTCTTC.

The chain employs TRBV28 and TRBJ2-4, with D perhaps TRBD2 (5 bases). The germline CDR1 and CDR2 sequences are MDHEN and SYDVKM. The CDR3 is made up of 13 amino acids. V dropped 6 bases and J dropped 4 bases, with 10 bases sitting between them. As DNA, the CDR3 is TGTGCCAGCAGGACGAGGGAAAAAAACATTCAGTACTTC. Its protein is CASRTREKNIQYF.

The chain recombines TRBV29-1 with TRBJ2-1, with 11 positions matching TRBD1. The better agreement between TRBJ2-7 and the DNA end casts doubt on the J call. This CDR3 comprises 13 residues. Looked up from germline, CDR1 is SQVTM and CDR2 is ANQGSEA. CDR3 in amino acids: CSAKDRGRHEQYF. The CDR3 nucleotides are TGCAGCGCCAAGGACAGGGGGCGCCACGAGCAGTACTTC.

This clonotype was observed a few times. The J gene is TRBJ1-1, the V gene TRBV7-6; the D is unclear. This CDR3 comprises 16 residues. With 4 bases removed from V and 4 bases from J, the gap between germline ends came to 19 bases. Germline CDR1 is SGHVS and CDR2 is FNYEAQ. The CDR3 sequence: CASSSSAGWTSTEAFF. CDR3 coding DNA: TGTGCCAGCAGCTCTAGTGCAGGTTGGACTAGCACTGAAGCTTTCTTT.

CDR3 DNA: TGTGCCAGCAGTTACGGGGCCCGCGAGCAGTACTTC. This codes for CASSYGAREQYF. The rearrangement links TRBV6-2 or TRBV6-3 to TRBJ2-7; D possibly corresponds to TRBD1 (5 bases). The germline gives CDR1 MNHEY, CDR2 SVGEGT. This CDR3 comprises 12 residues. Trimming cost V 2 bases and J 6 bases, with 8 bases left between them.